The entry that follows covers one T cell receptor beta chain sequence. The patients' disease, urothelial carcinoma, was locally advanced or metastatic. Spike-ins of synthetic TCR analog templates went into each PCR. Method: immunoSEQ multiplex PCR; TCRdb's copy keeps in-frame clones and lacks some. Of 17,000 or so clones detected, 75% to 90% appear once; the ten largest clones hold under 6.5%. The data belong to a study of PD-L1 blockade in urothelial cancer. The CDR3 totals 15 residues. Trimming took 4 bases from V and 4 from J; bases not matched to a gene: 4. Looked up from germline, CDR1 is MNHEY and CDR2 is SMNVEV (reference sequence).

This receptor was obtained from a man over 45 with urothelial cancer. The sample was PBMCs, taken around atezolizumab (anti-PD-L1) treatment. This chain connects TRBV27 to TRBJ2-2; TRBD2 matches 9 bases. In DNA, the CDR3 is TGTGCCAGCAGTTCCCGCGGGAGGGCCACCGGGGAGCTGTTTTTT. This gives the protein CASSSRGRATGELFF.